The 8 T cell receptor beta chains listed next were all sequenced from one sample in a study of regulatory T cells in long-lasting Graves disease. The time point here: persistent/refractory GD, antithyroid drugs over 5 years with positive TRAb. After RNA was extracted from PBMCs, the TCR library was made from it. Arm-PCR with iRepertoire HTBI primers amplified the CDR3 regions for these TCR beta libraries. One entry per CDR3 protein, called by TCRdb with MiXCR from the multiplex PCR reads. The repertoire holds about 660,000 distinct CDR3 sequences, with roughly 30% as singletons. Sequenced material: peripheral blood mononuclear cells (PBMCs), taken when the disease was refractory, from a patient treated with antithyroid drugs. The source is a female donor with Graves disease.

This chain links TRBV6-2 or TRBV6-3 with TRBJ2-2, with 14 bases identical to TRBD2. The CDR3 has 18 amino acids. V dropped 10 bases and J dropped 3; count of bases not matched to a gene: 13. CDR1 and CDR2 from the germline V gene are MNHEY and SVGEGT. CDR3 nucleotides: TGTGCCACCTCGGGACTAGCGGGAGAATGGAAGGACACCGGGGAGCTGTTTTTT. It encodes CATSGLAGEWKDTGELFF.

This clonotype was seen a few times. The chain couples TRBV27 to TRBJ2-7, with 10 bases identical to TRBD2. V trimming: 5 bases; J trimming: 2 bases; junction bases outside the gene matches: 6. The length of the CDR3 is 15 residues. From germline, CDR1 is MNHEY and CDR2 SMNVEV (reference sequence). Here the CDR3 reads CASSKGTSVPYEQYF. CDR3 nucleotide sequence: TGTGCCAGCAGTAAAGGGACTAGCGTTCCCTACGAGCAGTACTTC.

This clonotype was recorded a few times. The CDR3 loop reads CASSFNLAGGLNTGELFF. Written as DNA, the CDR3 is TGCGCCAGCAGCTTCAATCTAGCGGGAGGTTTGAACACCGGGGAGCTGTTTTTT. The V and J genes are TRBV5-1 and TRBJ2-2; 11 bases fit TRBD2. CDR3 length equals 18 residues. J was trimmed by 1 base and V by 2 bases; bases with no gene match: 7. Germline V gene sequence: CDR1 SGHRS, CDR2 YFSETQ.

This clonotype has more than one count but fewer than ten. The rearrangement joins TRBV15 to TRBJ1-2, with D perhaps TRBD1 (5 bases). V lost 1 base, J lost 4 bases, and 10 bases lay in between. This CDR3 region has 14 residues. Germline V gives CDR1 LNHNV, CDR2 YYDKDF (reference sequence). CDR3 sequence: CATSRGGTSYGYTF. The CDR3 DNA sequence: TGTGCCACCAGCAGAGGAGGGACCTCCTATGGCTACACCTTC. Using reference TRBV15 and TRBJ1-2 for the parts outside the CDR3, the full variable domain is DAMVIQNPRYQVTQFGKPVTLSCSQTLNHNVMYWYQQKSSQAPKLLFHYYDKDFNNEADTPDNFQSRRPNTSFCFLDIRSPGLGDTAMYLCATSRGGTSYGYTFGSGTRLTVV.

The chain's CDR3 is CASSEFDEQYF. The CDR3 DNA sequence: TGTGCCAGCAGTGAATTCGACGAGCAGTACTTC. V usage is TRBV25-1 and J usage is TRBJ2-7; no definite D call. Germline V gene sequence: CDR1 MGHDK, CDR2 SYGVNS. Trimming left V 1 base short and J 5 bases short, with 3 bases between. This CDR3 has 11 amino acids.

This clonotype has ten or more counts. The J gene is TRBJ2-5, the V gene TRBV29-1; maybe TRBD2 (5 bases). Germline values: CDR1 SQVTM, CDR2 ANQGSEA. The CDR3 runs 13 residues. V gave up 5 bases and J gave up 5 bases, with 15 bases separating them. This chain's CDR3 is CSVQQEGSETQYF. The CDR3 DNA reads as TGCAGCGTTCAGCAAGAGGGTTCCGAGACCCAGTACTTC.

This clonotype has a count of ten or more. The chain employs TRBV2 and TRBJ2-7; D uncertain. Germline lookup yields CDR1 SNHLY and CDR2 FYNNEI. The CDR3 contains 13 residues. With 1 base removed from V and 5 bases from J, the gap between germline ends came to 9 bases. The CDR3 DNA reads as TGTGCCAGCAGTGAAGTAAAGGGTGACGAGCAGTACTTC. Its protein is CASSEVKGDEQYF.

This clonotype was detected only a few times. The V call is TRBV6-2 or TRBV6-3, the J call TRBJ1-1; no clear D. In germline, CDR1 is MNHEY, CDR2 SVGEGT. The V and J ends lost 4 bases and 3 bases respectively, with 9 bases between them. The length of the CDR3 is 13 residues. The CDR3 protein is CASSFIQDTEAFF. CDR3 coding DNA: TGTGCCAGCAGTTTCATTCAGGACACTGAAGCTTTCTTT.